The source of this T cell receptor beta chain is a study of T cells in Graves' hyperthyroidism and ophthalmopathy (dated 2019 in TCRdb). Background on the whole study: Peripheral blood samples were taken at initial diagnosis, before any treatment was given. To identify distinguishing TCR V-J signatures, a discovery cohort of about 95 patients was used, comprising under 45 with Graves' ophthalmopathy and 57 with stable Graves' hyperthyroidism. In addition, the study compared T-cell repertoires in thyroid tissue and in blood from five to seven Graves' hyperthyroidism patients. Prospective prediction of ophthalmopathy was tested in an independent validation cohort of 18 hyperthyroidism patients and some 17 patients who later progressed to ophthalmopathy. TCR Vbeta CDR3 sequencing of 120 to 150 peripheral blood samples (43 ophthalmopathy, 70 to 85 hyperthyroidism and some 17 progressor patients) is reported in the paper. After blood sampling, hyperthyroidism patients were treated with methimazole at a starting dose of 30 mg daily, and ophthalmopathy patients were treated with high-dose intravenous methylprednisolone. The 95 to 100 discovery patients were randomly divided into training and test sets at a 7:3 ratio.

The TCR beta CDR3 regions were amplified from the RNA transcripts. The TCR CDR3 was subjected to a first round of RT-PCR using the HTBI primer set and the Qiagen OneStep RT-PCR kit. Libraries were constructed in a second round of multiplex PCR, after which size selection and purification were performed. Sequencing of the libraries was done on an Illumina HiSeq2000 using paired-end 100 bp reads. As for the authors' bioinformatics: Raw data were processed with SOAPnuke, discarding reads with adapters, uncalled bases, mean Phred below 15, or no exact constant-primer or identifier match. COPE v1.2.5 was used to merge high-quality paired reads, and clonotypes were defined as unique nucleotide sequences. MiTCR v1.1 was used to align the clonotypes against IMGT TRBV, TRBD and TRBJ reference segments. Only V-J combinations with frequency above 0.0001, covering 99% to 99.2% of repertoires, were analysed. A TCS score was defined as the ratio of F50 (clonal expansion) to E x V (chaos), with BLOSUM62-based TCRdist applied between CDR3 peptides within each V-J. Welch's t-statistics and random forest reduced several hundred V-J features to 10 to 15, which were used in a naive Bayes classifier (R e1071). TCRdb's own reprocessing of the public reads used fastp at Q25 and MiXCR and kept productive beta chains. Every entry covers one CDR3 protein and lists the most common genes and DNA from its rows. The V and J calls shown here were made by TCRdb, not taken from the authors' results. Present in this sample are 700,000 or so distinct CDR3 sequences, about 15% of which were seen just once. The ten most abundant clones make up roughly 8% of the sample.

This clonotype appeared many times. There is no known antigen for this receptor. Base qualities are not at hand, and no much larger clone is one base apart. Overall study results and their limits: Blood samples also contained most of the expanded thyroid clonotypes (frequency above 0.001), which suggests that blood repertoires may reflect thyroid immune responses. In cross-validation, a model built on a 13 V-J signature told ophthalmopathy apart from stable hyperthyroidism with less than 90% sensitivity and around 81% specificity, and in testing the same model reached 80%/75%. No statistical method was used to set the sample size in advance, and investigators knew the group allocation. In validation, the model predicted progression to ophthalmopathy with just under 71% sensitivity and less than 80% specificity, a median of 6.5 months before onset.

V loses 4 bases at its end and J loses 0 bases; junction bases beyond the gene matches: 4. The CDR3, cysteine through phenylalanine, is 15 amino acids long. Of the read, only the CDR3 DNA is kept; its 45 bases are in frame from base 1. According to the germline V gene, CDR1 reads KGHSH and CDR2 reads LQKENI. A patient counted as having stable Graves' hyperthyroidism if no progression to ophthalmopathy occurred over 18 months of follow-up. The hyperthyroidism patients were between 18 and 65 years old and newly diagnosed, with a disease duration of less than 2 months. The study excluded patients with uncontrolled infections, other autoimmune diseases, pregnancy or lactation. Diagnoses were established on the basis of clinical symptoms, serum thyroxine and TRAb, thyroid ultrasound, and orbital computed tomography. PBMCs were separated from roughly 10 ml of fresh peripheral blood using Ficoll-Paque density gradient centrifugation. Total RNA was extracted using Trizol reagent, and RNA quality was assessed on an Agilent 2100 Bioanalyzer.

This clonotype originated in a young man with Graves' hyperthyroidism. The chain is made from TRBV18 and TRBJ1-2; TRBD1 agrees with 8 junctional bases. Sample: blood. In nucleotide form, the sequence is TGTGCCAGCTCACACGCGGACAGGGCTAACTATGGCTACACCTTC. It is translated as CASSHADRANYGYTF. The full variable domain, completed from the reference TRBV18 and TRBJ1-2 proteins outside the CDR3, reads NAGVMQNPRHLVRRRGQEARLRCSPMKGHSHVYWYRQLPEEGLKFMVYLQKENIIDESGMPKERFSAEFPKEGPSILRIQQVVRGDSAAYFCASSHADRANYGYTFGSGTRLTVV.